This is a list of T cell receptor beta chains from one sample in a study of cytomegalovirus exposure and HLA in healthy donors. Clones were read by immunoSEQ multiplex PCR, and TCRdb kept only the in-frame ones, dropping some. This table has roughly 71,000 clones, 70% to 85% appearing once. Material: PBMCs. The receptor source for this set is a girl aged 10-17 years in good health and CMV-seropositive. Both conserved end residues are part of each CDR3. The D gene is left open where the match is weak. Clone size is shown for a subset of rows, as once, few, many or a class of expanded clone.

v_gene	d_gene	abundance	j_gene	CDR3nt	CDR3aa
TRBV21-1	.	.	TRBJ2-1	TGTGCCAGCAGCCGGAGAAGGAAGAAGGAGCGGGGCCCCTACAATGAGCAGTTCTTC	CASSRRRKKERGPYNEQFF
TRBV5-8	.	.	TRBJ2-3	TGTGCCAGCAGCCTTCGGGGAGGCACGCAGTATTTT	CASSLRGGTQYF
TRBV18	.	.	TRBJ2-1	TGTGCCAGCTCACCAAAGGGGGACAATGAGCAGTTCTTC	CASSPKGDNEQFF
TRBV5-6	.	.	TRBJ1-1	TGTGCCAGCAGTTATGGGGGGGGTGAAACTGAAGCTTTCTTT	CASSYGGGETEAFF
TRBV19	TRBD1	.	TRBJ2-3	TGTGCCAGTAGTATAGACAGGGGGACAGATACGCAGTATTTT	CASSIDRGTDTQYF
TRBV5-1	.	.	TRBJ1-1	TGCGCCAGCAGCTGGAGTAACCTGAACACTGAAGCTTTCTTT	CASSWSNLNTEAFF
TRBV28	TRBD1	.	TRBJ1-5	TGTGCCAGCAGTCCGCCCGGGACAGGGCTCTACAAATGGCATTTT	CASSPPGTGLYKWHF
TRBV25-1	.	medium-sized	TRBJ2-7	TGTGCCAGCAGTGAATCCAGGGATACCTACGAGCAGTACTTC	CASSESRDTYEQYF
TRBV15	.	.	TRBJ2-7	TGTGCCACCAGCAACCCGTTGAGGGACAACACCTACGAGCAGTACTTC	CATSNPLRDNTYEQYF
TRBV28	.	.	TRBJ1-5	TGTGCCAGCGAGGCCCTCAATCAGCCCCAGCATTTT	CASEALNQPQHF
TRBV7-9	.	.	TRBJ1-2	TGTGCCAGCAGCTTAAGGGAGGCCCTACTTCGTGGCTACACCTTC	CASSLREALLRGYTF
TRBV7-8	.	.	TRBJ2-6	TGTGCCAGCAGCTTAGTAGGCCTAGATTTCTCTGGGGCCAACGTCCTGACTTTC	CASSLVGLDFSGANVLTF
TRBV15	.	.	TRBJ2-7	TGTGCCACCAGCAGAGATGCAGCGAGCTCCTACGAGCAGTACTTC	CATSRDAASSYEQYF
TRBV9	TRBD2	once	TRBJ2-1	TGTGCCAGCAGCGCGACTAGCGGGAGCGACGGCAATGAGCAGTTCTTC	CASSATSGSDGNEQFF
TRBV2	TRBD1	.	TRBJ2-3	TGTGCCAGCAGTGACTACAGGACAGGGGTCGTTACGCAGTATTTT	CASSDYRTGVVTQYF